The 14 T cell receptor beta chains listed next were all sequenced from one sample in a study of CD8+CD57+ T cells in acquired aplastic anemia (dated by TCRdb to between 2017 and 2018). Sequencing relied on an Illumina HiSeq 2000. TCR beta VDJ combination and CDR3 sequence profiling used genomic DNA as the template. TCRdb reprocessing: public reads trimmed at Q25 with fastp, clones called with MiXCR, in-frame beta chains kept. Each CDR3 protein appears once, grouped with its most common genes and DNA. Counted in this sample were some 410,000 distinct CDR3 sequences; around 72% of them appeared once. The ten largest clones represent 3.5% to 4.5% of the sample. The specimen was sorted CD4+, CD8+, or CD8+CD57+ T cells (not recorded which) from PBMCs. Every receptor here comes from a human donor in good health, serving as a control.

This clonotype was detected a few times. A much larger clonotype is one base distant, so this may be a read error. The chain has TRBV6-5 and TRBJ1-6, with 7 bases fitting TRBD1. CDR1 and CDR2 (germline): MNHEY, SVGAGI. CDR3 length equals 16 residues. Germline trimming cut 7 bases from V and 8 bases from J; bases unmatched to any gene: 14. CDR3 sequence: CASIENPNRGYSPLHF. The CDR3 DNA follows: TGTGCCAGCATTGAAAATCCCAACAGGGGCTATTCACCCCTCCACTTT.

The sample holds a few counts of this clonotype. One end of the junction does not line up with germline, which may come from a read error. V and J are TRBV7-7 and TRBJ2-7; D is possibly TRBD1 or TRBD2 (6 bases each). There are 13 residues in the CDR3. Germline-derived CDR1 and CDR2 are SSHAT and FNYEAQ (reference sequence). The CDR3 loop is CASSPGRGGEQYF. DNA for the CDR3: TGTGCTAGCAGCCCGGGCAGGGGAGGCGAGCAGTACTTC.

Of note for this clonotype: A read error is likely, as this CDR3 ends without the conserved phenylalanine or tryptophan. It is unclear where the CDR3 begins or ends on the DNA, so no DNA is shown, and the CDR3 is as TCRdb lists it. The chain couples TRBV9 to TRBJ1-1; TRBD1 reflects the table's D call only, with no check against the DNA. Per germline, CDR1 SGDLS and CDR2 YYNGEE. The CDR3 extends over 13 residues, inclusive of both ends. The CDR3 spells CASSAGAPGEETL.

The chain joins TRBV27 to TRBJ2-7, with 7 positions matching TRBD2. CDR1 and CDR2 from the germline V gene are MNHEY and SMNVEV (reference sequence). The CDR3 has 18 residues. Germline trimming cut 6 bases from V and 0 bases from J; bases unmatched to any gene: 17. The CDR3 is CASSWPGTNGCCSYEQYF. CDR3 DNA: TGTGCCAGCAGCTGGCCGGGGACTAACGGATGTTGCTCCTACGAGCAGTACTTC.

J is TRBJ2-1 and V is TRBV11-2; D is unresolved. Trimming left V 5 bases short and J 3 bases short, with 14 bases between. CDR1 and CDR2 from the germline V gene are SGHAT and FQNNGV. The CDR3 runs to 15 residues. CDR3 sequence: CASSLSPAVYNEQFF. The CDR3 bases are TGTGCCAGCAGCCTGTCCCCGGCAGTCTACAATGAGCAGTTCTTC.

Comment on this clonotype: An end of the junction does not agree with germline; a read error may underlie this. V usage is TRBV9 and J usage is TRBJ2-7; weak D call: TRBD2 (5 bases). This CDR3 is 14 amino acids long. Germline lookup yields CDR1 SGDLS and CDR2 YYNGEE. The CDR3 reads CASSVHGEGNEEHF. The CDR3 nucleotides read TGTGCCAGCAGCGTTCACGGGGAAGGGAACGAGGAGCACTTC.

Details on this clonotype: Mismatch with germline at one junction end may stem from a read error. The J gene is TRBJ2-2, the V gene TRBV29-1; D perhaps matches TRBD2 (5 bases). The CDR3 is 12 amino acids. The V gene's germline CDR1 is SQVTM and CDR2 ANQGSEA. CDR3 residues: CSAVAVAGELSF. CDR3 DNA: TGCAGCGCTGTGGCAGTGGCCGGGGAGCTGTCTTTT.

This clonotype was found once. The J gene is TRBJ2-7, the V gene TRBV12-3 or TRBV12-4, with TRBD1 matching 12 bases. Trimming at V came to 6 bases and at J to 7 bases, leaving 13 bases not matched to a gene. This CDR3 has 16 amino acids. The CDR3 loop reads CASSFTTGQGAREQYF. The CDR3, as DNA: TGTGCCAGCAGCTTCACCACGGGACAGGGGGCGCGGGAGCAGTACTTC.

The sample holds many counts of this clonotype. The V call is TRBV6-1, the J call TRBJ2-5; D is perhaps TRBD1 (5 bases). Germline values: CDR1 MNHNS, CDR2 SASEGT. The V gene lost 4 bases and the J gene lost 5 bases, with 11 bases spanning the gap. This CDR3 contains 13 residues. Written as DNA, the CDR3 is TGTGCCAGCAGTGCACAGGCTGAGGAGACCCAGTACTTC. It encodes CASSAQAEETQYF.

The chain couples TRBV9 to TRBJ2-7; a possible D gene is TRBD1 (5 bases). CDR1 and CDR2 from the germline V gene are SGDLS and YYNGEE. The CDR3 has 14 residues. Trimming took off 4 bases at V and 8 bases at J, with 19 bases between the two ends. The CDR3: CASSSVGADTQQYF. CDR3 DNA: TGTGCCAGCAGCTCGGTAGGGGCCGACACCCAGCAGTACTTC.

The chain recombines TRBV29-1 with TRBJ1-2; D gene unclear. Germline V gives CDR1 SQVTM, CDR2 ANQGSEA. The CDR3 has 13 residues. The germline V and J ends were trimmed by 6 bases and 4 bases, with 15 bases remaining between them. CDR3 sequence: CSVLLGEIYGYTF. Here the CDR3 DNA reads TGCAGCGTGCTACTTGGGGAAATCTATGGCTACACCTTC.

DNA for the CDR3: TGTGCCAGCAGCCCTCTTGGCGCCGGCAATCAGCCCCAGCATTTT. Encoded protein: CASSPLGAGNQPQHF. The V gene is TRBV25-1, the J gene TRBJ1-5, with D unresolved. Germline CDR1 is MGHDK and CDR2 is SYGVNS. The V and J ends lost 6 bases and 2 bases respectively, with 14 bases between them. This CDR3 comprises 15 residues.

The CDR3 is CSAPVRQGLPNTIYF. CDR3 DNA sequence: TGCAGTGCCCCCGTTAGGCAGGGCTTGCCAAACACCATATATTTT. The chain uses TRBV20-1 and TRBJ1-3; TRBD1 is a possible D gene (5 bases). Germline lookup yields CDR1 DFQATT and CDR2 SNEGSKA (reference sequence). The V gene lost 6 bases and the J gene lost 6 bases, with 21 bases spanning the gap. The length of the CDR3 is 15 residues.

As regards this clonotype: The germline gene is not matched at one end of the junction; a read error may be the cause. The V gene is TRBV7-8, the J gene TRBJ2-5; no firm D call. Germline CDR1 is SGHVS and CDR2 is FQNEAQ. The CDR3 contains 14 residues. CDR3 amino acids: CASSLNKNTEALFF. CDR3 DNA: TGTGCCAGCAGCCTAAACAAGAACACTGAAGCTCTGTTTTTC.